A selection of T cell receptor beta chains follows, all from one sample in a study of shared clonotypes between healthy human individuals. Profiling relied on immunoSEQ multiplex PCR, and the TCRdb table lists in-frame clones only, not all of them. Among fewer than 850,000 clones listed, approximately 75% were seen once. The source material was memory CD4+ T cells sorted from blood. The source of these receptors is a woman in her thirties in good health. Both conserved end residues are part of each CDR3. The D gene is left open where the match is weak. Size values are once, few and many counts, or a class for expanded clones, and some rows have none.

J | V | size | length | D | DNA | CDR3
TRBJ2-1 | TRBV28 | NA | 17 | NA | TGTGCCAGCAGTTCCCCGGGGAGCCCTAGCTCCTACAATGAGCAGTTCTTC | CASSSPGSPSSYNEQFF
TRBJ1-5 | TRBV29-1 | NA | 13 | TRBD1 | TGCAGCGTTGCAGGGGGAATTGGGCAGCCCCAGCATTTT | CSVAGGIGQPQHF
TRBJ2-5 | TRBV11-3 | NA | 12 | NA | TGTGCCAGCAGCTTAGATCGAGAGACCCAGTACTTC | CASSLDRETQYF
TRBJ1-2 | TRBV7-8 | NA | 15 | NA | TGTGCCAGCAGCTTAGGTCTAAAGGAACGCTATGGCTACACCTTC | CASSLGLKERYGYTF
TRBJ2-7 | TRBV6-1 | NA | 13 | TRBD2 | TGTGCCAGCACCGGGACTAGCGGGAGTGAGCAGTACTTC | CASTGTSGSEQYF
TRBJ1-3 | TRBV28 | NA | 20 | TRBD1 | TGTGCCAGCACCTCACGGCTCGGTTTGACAGGGGGAGACTCTGGAAACACCATATATTTT | CASTSRLGLTGGDSGNTIYF
TRBJ1-2 | TRBV5-4 | NA | 14 | NA | TGTGCCAGCAGCCCCGGTGGCAGTAACTATGGCTACACCTTC | CASSPGGSNYGYTF
TRBJ1-5 | TRBV28 | NA | 14 | NA | TGTGCCAGCCTCGATGCCGGGACACGTCAGCCCCAGCATTTT | CASLDAGTRQPQHF
TRBJ2-7 | TRBV10-3 | NA | 13 | NA | TGTGCCATCAGTGAAAATGACAGGAGCGAGCAGTACTTC | CAISENDRSEQYF
TRBJ2-3 | TRBV13 | NA | 16 | NA | TGTGCCAGCAGCCCCTCTGAGCCCTCTGGCACAGATACGCAGTATTTT | CASSPSEPSGTDTQYF
TRBJ1-1 | TRBV4-1 | NA | 14 | NA | TGCGCCAGCAGCCAAGATGCGGGCTGGTCTAAAGCTTTCTTT | CASSQDAGWSKAFF
TRBJ1-2 | TRBV28 | NA | 13 | NA | TGTGCCAGCAGTCGCCGGGACACGTATGGCTACACCTTC | CASSRRDTYGYTF
TRBJ2-3 | TRBV18 | NA | 16 | TRBD1 | TGTGCCAGCTCCCCGCGGGGACAGGGGGCCACAGATACGCAGTATTTT | CASSPRGQGATDTQYF
TRBJ2-1 | TRBV19 | NA | 15 | NA | TGTGCCAGTAGTATAGTAGGAGGAACCTACAATGAGCAGTTCTTC | CASSIVGGTYNEQFF
TRBJ1-1 | TRBV7-8 | NA | 13 | NA | TGTGCCAGCAGCTTCCCGGGAAACACTGAAGCTTTCTTT | CASSFPGNTEAFF
TRBJ2-7 | TRBV29-1 | NA | 15 | TRBD1 | TGCAGCGTTGAACTGGACAGGGGGCCCCCGATGTGGCAGTACTTC | CSVELDRGPPMWQYF
TRBJ2-1 | TRBV5-4 | once | 15 | NA | TGTGCCAGCAGCGTCAGGGGAACCCCTTTCAATGAGCAGTTCTTC | CASSVRGTPFNEQFF
TRBJ1-3 | TRBV28 | once | 18 | TRBD1 | TGTGCCAGCAGTTTAGGTCTCTGGGGACAGATTTCTGGAAACACCATATATTTT | CASSLGLWGQISGNTIYF
TRBJ1-4 | TRBV27 | NA | 16 | TRBD1 | TGTGCCAGCAGTTCATTCCGGACAGGGTCGAATGAAAAACTGTTTTTT | CASSSFRTGSNEKLFF
TRBJ2-5 | TRBV29-1 | NA | 14 | NA | TGCAGCGTGGATGGGCAGTGGGTACAGGAGACCCAGTACTTC | CSVDGQWVQETQYF
TRBJ2-5 | TRBV25-1 | NA | 14 | TRBD1 | TGTGCCAGCAGTACAGGGGTCCGCCAAGAGACCCAGTACTTC | CASSTGVRQETQYF
TRBJ2-3 | TRBV18 | once | 16 | TRBD1 | TGTGCCAGCTCACCCAGACAGGGCCTTAGCGCAGATACGCAGTATTTT | CASSPRQGLSADTQYF
TRBJ1-3 | TRBV2 | NA | 17 | TRBD1 | TGTGCCAGCAGTGAAGCGCCAACAGGGGCTTCTGGAAACACCATATATTTT | CASSEAPTGASGNTIYF
TRBJ2-7 | TRBV18 | NA | 17 | TRBD2 | TGTGCCAGCTCCCCCGCGGGACTAGCGGGAGGGCCTGGCGAGCAGTACTTC | CASSPAGLAGGPGEQYF
TRBJ2-3 | TRBV28 | NA | 15 | NA | TGTGCCAGCAGTTTTCGGAGGACTCTTAGCAATACGCAGTATTTT | CASSFRRTLSNTQYF
TRBJ1-2 | TRBV2 | NA | 15 | TRBD1 | TGTGCCAGCAGAACCGGGACAGGGGGCTACTATGGCTACACCTTC | CASRTGTGGYYGYTF
TRBJ2-1 | TRBV5-1 | medium-sized | 15 | NA | TGCGCCAGCAGCCGGACCCAGAACCGGTACAATGAGCAGTTCTTC | CASSRTQNRYNEQFF
TRBJ2-7 | TRBV7-9 | NA | 14 | TRBD2 | TGTGCCAGCGCCATAGCGGGAGGGCCGAGAGAGCAGTACTTC | CASAIAGGPREQYF
TRBJ1-1 | TRBV9 | NA | 15 | TRBD1 | TGTGCCAGCAGCGCGGACAGGGGGCCGGTCACTGAAGCTTTCTTT | CASSADRGPVTEAFF
TRBJ2-1 | TRBV5-1 | NA | 12 | TRBD1 | TGCGCCAGCAGCCTAGGGGGCGATGAGCAGTTCTTC | CASSLGGDEQFF
TRBJ2-3 | TRBV7-3 | few | 14 | NA | TGTGCCAGCAGCCCTTCTCGTAACACAGATACGCAGTATTTT | CASSPSRNTDTQYF
TRBJ1-5 | TRBV10-1 | many | 15 | NA | TGCGCCAGCAGTGAGCCCTTACTAGGGGGTCAGCCCCAGCATTTT | CASSEPLLGGQPQHF
TRBJ1-4 | TRBV5-6 | NA | 15 | TRBD1 | TGTGCCAGCAGCTTCTCAACAGGGGGGACGAGGAAACTGTTTTTT | CASSFSTGGTRKLFF
TRBJ2-5 | TRBV7-9 | NA | 15 | TRBD2 | TGTGCCAGCAGCCCAGGGCTAGCGGGAGGAGAGACCCAGTACTTC | CASSPGLAGGETQYF
TRBJ1-3 | TRBV7-9 | NA | 15 | TRBD1 | TGTGCCAGCAGGTGGACAGGGGGCTCTGGAAACACCATATATTTT | CASRWTGGSGNTIYF
TRBJ2-2 | TRBV28 | NA | 17 | TRBD2 | TGTGCCAGCAGTTTATCAGCGGGAGCCTGGAACACCGGGGAGCTGTTTTTT | CASSLSAGAWNTGELFF
TRBJ2-7 | TRBV29-1 | NA | 11 | NA | TGCAGCGTTGTCTTGGGCTACGAGCAGTACTTC | CSVVLGYEQYF
TRBJ2-4 | TRBV19 | NA | 11 | NA | TGTGCCAGTAGATATAAAAACATTCAGTACTTC | CASRYKNIQYF
TRBJ2-7 | TRBV28 | NA | 13 | TRBD2 | TGTGCCAGCGGGAGCGGGGGCGGCTACGAGCAGTACTTC | CASGSGGGYEQYF
TRBJ1-1 | TRBV18 | once | 14 | NA | TGTGCCAGCTCACCACCTGAGTCACCCTGGGAAGCTTTCTTT | CASSPPESPWEAFF
TRBJ2-2 | TRBV30 | NA | 17 | NA | TGTGCCTGGAGCCCATGGGGCGGCGGGATCAACACCGGGGAGCTGTTTTTT | CAWSPWGGGINTGELFF
TRBJ2-7 | TRBV10-3 | NA | 16 | TRBD2 | TGTGCCATCAGTGCCGTAGGTCGGCGGGAGGGCTACGAGCAGTACTTC | CAISAVGRREGYEQYF
TRBJ2-2 | TRBV2 | once | 14 | NA | TGTGCCAGCAGACCGATCGTGAACACCGGGGAGCTGTTTTTT | CASRPIVNTGELFF
TRBJ2-7 | TRBV5-1 | few | 16 | TRBD2 | TGCGCCAGCAGCTTGACCTTGGCTAGCGGGAGCTACGAGCAGTACTTC | CASSLTLASGSYEQYF
TRBJ2-5 | TRBV5-4 | NA | 15 | TRBD2 | TGTGCCAGCAGCTACGGAAGCGGGGGGGGAGAGACCCAGTACTTC | CASSYGSGGGETQYF
TRBJ2-7 | TRBV6-5 | NA | 16 | TRBD2 | TGTGCCAGCAGTTACTCGATGGCGGGAGGCTCCTACGAGCAGTACTTC | CASSYSMAGGSYEQYF
TRBJ2-7 | TRBV5-1 | NA | 15 | TRBD1 | TGCGCCAGCAGCTTGGAGGGGACAGGGTCCTACGAGCAGTACTTC | CASSLEGTGSYEQYF
TRBJ2-7 | TRBV30 | NA | 12 | NA | TGTGCCTGGAACATTGGGGCCTACGAGCAGTACTTC | CAWNIGAYEQYF
TRBJ2-7 | TRBV5-6 | NA | 14 | TRBD2 | TGTGCCAGCAGCTTGCGCGGGGGTCCTGGAAAGCAGTACTTC | CASSLRGGPGKQYF
TRBJ2-5 | TRBV18 | NA | 14 | NA | TGTGCCAGCTCACCACGGGGGGCTCAAGAGACCCAGTACTTC | CASSPRGAQETQYF
TRBJ2-3 | TRBV12-5 | NA | 14 | TRBD1 | TGTGCTAGTGGTTTAGGACAGGGCCCAGATACGCAGTATTTT | CASGLGQGPDTQYF
TRBJ1-1 | TRBV19 | NA | 16 | TRBD1 | TGTGCCAGTAGTATCTTACCGGGACAGGGGGACACTGAAGCTTTCTTT | CASSILPGQGDTEAFF
TRBJ2-7 | TRBV19 | few | 11 | NA | TGTGCCAGTAGTGCCGGGGTCGAGCAGTACTTC | CASSAGVEQYF
TRBJ1-5 | TRBV28 | once | 15 | NA | TGTGCCAGCAGCCTTGGGGGATTTAGCAATCAGCCCCAGCATTTT | CASSLGGFSNQPQHF